A single sample is the source of the 26 T cell receptor beta chains below, sequenced in a study of OX40 agonist ivuxolimab in advanced cancers. Only in-frame clones appear in the TCRdb table, and some are missing; sequencing was by immunoSEQ multiplex PCR. The sample has 65,000 to 95,000 clones; about 91% are singletons. The sequenced sample was CD4+ or CD8+ T cells sorted from blood, obtained in a trial of the OX40 agonist ivuxolimab. These TCRs come from an adult with an advanced solid tumor such as melanoma, head and neck, liver or kidney cancer.

The V call is TRBV19, the J call TRBJ2-2; no firm D call. Germline V gene lookup returns CDR1 LNHDA and CDR2 SQIVND (reference sequence). CDR3 length: 14 amino acids. The V gene lost 5 bases and the J gene lost 2 bases, with 9 bases spanning the gap. The CDR3 coding sequence is TGTGCCAGTAGTCGAACGGTTAACACCGGGGAGCTGTTTTTT. Its translation: CASSRTVNTGELFF.

The V gene is TRBV11-3, the J gene TRBJ1-1, with unresolved D. This CDR3 spans 13 amino acids. The ends were cut back, 1 base at V and 5 bases at J, with 8 bases in the middle. CDR1 and CDR2 (germline): SGHNT, YENEEA. In DNA, the CDR3 is TGTGCCAGCAGCTTAGTTAGGGAGACTGAAGCTTTCTTT. Amino acids: CASSLVRETEAFF.

J is TRBJ1-1 and V is TRBV28, with D tentatively TRBD1 (6 bases). With 5 bases removed from V and 3 bases from J, the gap between germline ends came to 19 bases. CDR3 length: 16 residues. CDR1 is MDHEN and CDR2 is SYDVKM in the germline V gene. CDR3 amino acids: CASSLSRGIVDTEAFF. DNA for the CDR3: TGTGCCAGCAGTCTAAGCAGGGGTATCGTGGACACTGAAGCTTTCTTT.

This chain uses TRBV11-1 with TRBJ2-3; 8 nucleotides align to TRBD2. Germline V gene data show CDR1 as SGHAT and CDR2 as FQDESV (reference sequence). This CDR3 region has 15 residues. Losses at the gene ends were 6 bases for V and 2 bases for J; bases not matched to a gene: 7. The chain's CDR3 is CASSAGTRYTDTQYF. The CDR3, as DNA: TGTGCCAGCAGTGCCGGGACTAGGTACACAGATACGCAGTATTTT.

The rearrangement joins TRBV18 to TRBJ2-7; D might be TRBD1 (5 bases). The CDR3 runs to 13 residues. Germline assignment: CDR1 KGHSH and CDR2 LQKENI. The ends were cut back, 5 bases at V and 3 bases at J, with 11 bases in the middle. CDR3 protein: CASSSDSLYEQYF. The CDR3 DNA follows: TGTGCCAGCTCATCCGACAGCCTCTACGAGCAGTACTTC. The full variable domain, its missing parts supplied by reference TRBV18 and TRBJ2-7, is NAGVMQNPRHLVRRRGQEARLRCSPMKGHSHVYWYRQLPEEGLKFMVYLQKENIIDESGMPKERFSAEFPKEGPSILRIQQVVRGDSAAYFCASSSDSLYEQYFGPGTRLTVT.

This clone showed up just once. The chain uses TRBV18 and TRBJ1-5, with D perhaps matching TRBD1 (6 bases). The CDR3 is 12 residues long. Trimming took off 5 bases at V and 10 bases at J, with 12 bases between the two ends. The V gene's germline CDR1 is KGHSH and CDR2 LQKENI. CDR3 coding DNA: TGTGCCAGCTCAGCGGACAGCTCTCCCCAGCATTTT. This gives the protein CASSADSSPQHF.

This sequence joins TRBV15 and TRBJ2-5, with 7 bases lining up with TRBD1. The V gene's germline CDR1 is LNHNV and CDR2 YYDKDF (reference sequence). The CDR3 runs 16 residues. J gave up 5 bases and V 1 base, and 10 bases lay outside the gene matches. In nucleotides, the CDR3 is TGTGCCACCAGCAGAGGGCGACAGGGTAGGTTGGAGACCCAGTACTTC. It yields the protein CATSRGRQGRLETQYF.

This clone was detected only a few times. The genes are TRBV6-4 and TRBJ2-2; unclear D gene. V lost 9 bases and J 0 bases, leaving 11 bases between the germline ends. Per the germline V gene, CDR1 is MRHNA and CDR2 is SNTAGT. There are 14 residues in the CDR3. The CDR3 region is CARSGAANTGELFF. In nucleotides, the CDR3 is TGTGCCAGATCGGGCGCTGCGAACACCGGGGAGCTGTTTTTT.

This chain uses TRBV4-1 with TRBJ2-3, with unresolved D. Per the germline V gene, CDR1 is MGHRA and CDR2 is YSYEKL. Trimming cost V 1 base and J 5 bases, with 16 bases left between them. The CDR3 has 16 residues. The CDR3 spells CASSQGLHLGQDTQYF. The CDR3 nucleotides are TGCGCCAGCAGCCAAGGACTGCACTTAGGCCAAGATACGCAGTATTTT.

The V call is TRBV9, the J call TRBJ2-6; TRBD1 matches at 7 bases. Germline V gene sequence: CDR1 SGDLS, CDR2 YYNGEE. Germline trimming cut 3 bases from V and 0 bases from J; bases unmatched to any gene: 9. The CDR3 length is 18 residues. The CDR3 nucleotides are TGTGCCAGCAGCGCGGCGACAGGGATACTCTCTGGGGCCAACGTCCTGACTTTC. Translation: CASSAATGILSGANVLTF. The variable domain in full, completed from reference TRBV9 and TRBJ2-6, reads DSGVTQTPKHLITATGQRVTLRCSPRSGDLSVYWYQQSLDQGLQFLIQYYNGEERAKGNILERFSAQQFPDLHSELNLSSLELGDSALYFCASSAATGILSGANVLTFGAGSRLTVL.

This chain links TRBV19 with TRBJ1-5, with 8 nucleotides matching TRBD1. The CDR3 has 15 amino acids. Trimming removed 8 bases from V and 4 bases from J; junction bases left unmatched: 10. Germline assignment: CDR1 LNHDA and CDR2 SQIVND (reference sequence). DNA for the CDR3: TGTGCCAGTCGGGGGCAGGGGGCTCTGAATCAGCCCCAGCATTTT. This codes for CASRGQGALNQPQHF.

The V gene is TRBV21-1, the J gene TRBJ2-5; the table names TRBD1, a call not compared with the DNA. TRBV21-1 is noted as a pseudogene. The CDR3 is 17 amino acids. CDR3 region: CASRWWEGQGYQETQYF. CDR3 bases: TGTGCCAGCAGATGGTGGGAGGGACAGGGGTACCAAGAGACCCAGTACTTC.

The chain links TRBV28 to TRBJ1-4; D is perhaps TRBD1 (6 bases). Germline CDR1 and CDR2: MDHEN and SYDVKM. The CDR3 runs 15 residues. V was clipped by 6 bases and J by 3 bases, with 14 bases between them. The CDR3 loop is CASSSGEMANEKLFF. CDR3 sequence (DNA): TGTGCCAGCAGCTCAGGGGAGATGGCTAATGAAAAACTGTTTTTT. Full variable domain (remainder filled in from reference TRBV28 and TRBJ1-4): DVKVTQSSRYLVKRTGEKVFLECVQDMDHENMFWYRQDPGLGLRLIYFSYDVKMKEKGDIPEGYSVSREKKERFSLILESASTNQTSMYLCASSSGEMANEKLFFGSGTQLSVL.

J is TRBJ1-6 and V is TRBV11-2; tentatively, D is TRBD1 (6 bases). Germline V gene data show CDR1 as SGHAT and CDR2 as FQNNGV. This CDR3 spans 16 amino acids. Trimming shortened V by 6 bases and J by 8 bases, and 20 bases separated the two germline ends. DNA for the CDR3: TGTGCCAGCAGTCCCTGGGCCACAGGGTACTATTCACCCCTCCACTTT. Translating gives CASSPWATGYYSPLHF. Variable domain in full (rest from reference TRBV11-2 and TRBJ1-6): EAGVAQSPRYKIIEKRQSVAFWCNPISGHATLYWYQQILGQGPKLLIQFQNNGVVDDSQLPKDRFSAERLKGVDSTLKIQPAKLEDSAVYLCASSPWATGYYSPLHFGNGTRLTVT.

The chain joins TRBV27 to TRBJ2-1; 9 positions match TRBD1. V lost 5 bases, J lost 4 bases, and 6 bases stayed unmatched. CDR3 length equals 15 residues. Per germline, CDR1 MNHEY and CDR2 SMNVEV (reference sequence). CDR3 DNA sequence: TGTGCCAGCAGTCTCCCGGGACAGGGATACAATGAGCAGTTCTTC. Its protein is CASSLPGQGYNEQFF.

V is TRBV15 and J is TRBJ2-1; TRBD2 matches at 9 bases. Germline loops: CDR1 LNHNV, CDR2 YYDKDF (reference sequence). The CDR3 loop spans 15 amino acids. J was trimmed by 10 bases and V by 1 base; bases with no gene match: 8. Written as DNA, the CDR3 is TGTGCCACCAGCAGAGTATTAGCGGGGGCAGGCGAGCAGTTCTTC. Translating gives CATSRVLAGAGEQFF.

The J gene is TRBJ1-3, the V gene TRBV6-5, with D possibly TRBD1 on 5 matching bases. The V gene's germline CDR1 is MNHEY and CDR2 SVGAGI. The CDR3 is 14 residues long. The V end was cut by 2 bases, the J end by 4 bases, with 9 bases between. CDR3 bases: TGTGCCAGCAGTTACAGAGGGGCCGGAAACACCATATATTTT. This translates into CASSYRGAGNTIYF.

V is TRBV28 and J is TRBJ2-1; TRBD2 agrees at 13 bases. The CDR3 extends over 17 amino acids. The germline V gene has CDR1 MDHEN and CDR2 SYDVKM. V was pared by 4 bases and J by 6 bases, with 9 bases of the junction left unmatched. The CDR3: CASSSGTSGIRVNEQFF. In DNA form, the CDR3 reads TGTGCCAGCAGTTCCGGGACTAGCGGGATAAGGGTCAATGAGCAGTTCTTC.

V is TRBV18 and J is TRBJ2-5; 12 bases align to TRBD2. CDR3 length: 16 amino acids. J lost 5 bases, V lost 8 bases, and 12 bases had no gene match. Germline V gene lookup returns CDR1 KGHSH and CDR2 LQKENI. The CDR3 bases are TGTGCCAGCGGACGCCCGGGACTAGCGGGTCGCGAGACCCAGTACTTC. This translates into CASGRPGLAGRETQYF.

This chain links TRBV19 with TRBJ2-1; 9 positions agree with TRBD1. After removal of 8 bases from V and 1 base from J, the junction contained 3 bases not matched to a gene. CDR1 LNHDA and CDR2 SQIVND come from the germline V gene (reference sequence). The CDR3 length is 14 residues. Written as DNA, the CDR3 is TGTGCCAGTGGGGACAGGGTTTCCTACAATGAGCAGTTCTTC. Translated: CASGDRVSYNEQFF. Filled out from reference TRBV19 and TRBJ2-1, the complete variable domain reads DGGITQSPKYLFRKEGQNVTLSCEQNLNHDAMYWYRQDPGQGLRLIYYSQIVNDFQKGDIAEGYSVSREKKESFPLTVTSAQKNPTAFYLCASGDRVSYNEQFFGPGTRLTVL.

V gene TRBV12-5 combines with J gene TRBJ2-2; maybe TRBD2 (5 bases). The CDR3 is made up of 13 amino acids. Trimming took off 2 bases at V and 6 bases at J, with 7 bases between the two ends. CDR1 LGHNT and CDR2 FRNRAP come from the germline V gene. CDR3 in amino acids: CASGLPGAGELFF. CDR3 nucleotide sequence: TGTGCTAGTGGTTTGCCCGGGGCCGGGGAGCTGTTTTTT.

The chain couples TRBV5-1 to TRBJ2-2; 9 bases agree with TRBD2. V lost 0 bases and J lost 3; bases outside the gene matches: 6. The V gene's germline CDR1 is SGHRS and CDR2 YFSETQ. This CDR3 has 17 residues. The CDR3 is CASSLVGVAGDTGELFF. In nucleotides, the CDR3 is TGCGCCAGCAGCTTGGTCGGGGTAGCGGGGGACACCGGGGAGCTGTTTTTT.

This clone was observed a single time. The rearrangement joins TRBV18 to TRBJ2-3; TRBD2 is a possible D gene (5 bases). The CDR3 runs 14 residues. The V gene's germline CDR1 is KGHSH and CDR2 LQKENI. The V and J ends lost 2 bases and 3 bases respectively, with 9 bases between them. The CDR3 sequence is CASSPYGETDTQYF. For the CDR3, the DNA is TGTGCCAGCTCACCATACGGGGAGACAGATACGCAGTATTTT.

The chain employs TRBV2 and TRBJ2-5, with D possibly TRBD2 on 6 matching bases. Between the trimmed V and J ends, which lost 6 bases and 5 bases, there was a span of 10 bases. Germline CDR1 reads SNHLY; CDR2 reads FYNNEI. The CDR3 is made up of 12 amino acids. Written as DNA, the CDR3 is TGTGCCAGCAGGACGCTAGCGGAGACCCAGTACTTC. Protein: CASRTLAETQYF.

This clone was counted once. The V and J genes are TRBV13 and TRBJ2-3; 8 bases are shared with TRBD2. This CDR3 is built from 15 residues. Germline CDR1 PRHDT, CDR2 FYEKMQ (reference sequence). V trimming: 5 bases; J trimming: 0 bases; junction bases outside the gene matches: 4. The CDR3 loop reads CASSLGRESTDTQYF. In nucleotides, the CDR3 is TGTGCCAGCAGCCTCGGGAGGGAGAGCACAGATACGCAGTATTTT.

The V and J genes are TRBV30 and TRBJ1-2, with 7 bases matching TRBD1. The germline V gene has CDR1 GTSNPN and CDR2 SVGIG (reference sequence). V was pared by 8 bases and J by 5 bases, with 8 bases of the junction left unmatched. The CDR3 totals 12 residues. The chain's CDR3 is CATSPGQYGYTF. The CDR3 nucleotides read TGTGCCACCTCACCGGGACAGTATGGCTACACCTTC.